Below, 17 T cell receptor beta chains from the same sample are listed, as sequenced in a study of OX40 agonist ivuxolimab in advanced cancers. The data were produced by immunoSEQ multiplex PCR, yet TCRdb's version contains in-frame clones alone and is incomplete. The table includes roughly 98,000 clones, about 86% detected once. Sequencing used CD4+ or CD8+ T cells sorted from blood, obtained in a trial of the OX40 agonist ivuxolimab. Source of these receptors: an adult with an advanced solid tumor such as melanoma, head and neck, liver or kidney cancer.

The chain carries TRBV6-5 and TRBJ2-7; D is perhaps TRBD1 (5 bases). Germline CDR1 reads MNHEY; CDR2 reads SVGAGI. The CDR3 length is 15 residues. Trimming cost V 3 bases and J 2 bases, with 14 bases left between them. The CDR3 DNA is TGTGCCAGCAGTTATCAGGGCCGACCTACCTACGAGCAGTACTTC. Its protein is CASSYQGRPTYEQYF.

The chain recombines TRBV6-1 with TRBJ2-7; possible D gene TRBD2, 5 bases. The V end lost 0 bases, the J end lost 3 bases, and 21 bases lay between the germline ends. The CDR3 totals 18 residues. Germline CDR1 and CDR2: MNHNS and SASEGT. The CDR3 nucleotides read TGTGCCAGCAGTGAAGCGCTTCGAGGGTTGTTACTCAGCTACGAGCAGTACTTC. Residues: CASSEALRGLLLSYEQYF.

The V gene is TRBV19, the J gene TRBJ1-2, with D perhaps matching TRBD1 (5 bases). This CDR3 has 13 residues. V gave up 3 bases and J gave up 3 bases, with 8 bases separating them. Per germline, CDR1 LNHDA and CDR2 SQIVND (reference sequence). CDR3 DNA: TGTGCCAGTAGTATCGGGGGAGACTATGGCTACACCTTC. It is translated as CASSIGGDYGYTF. Filled out from reference TRBV19 and TRBJ1-2, the complete variable domain reads DGGITQSPKYLFRKEGQNVTLSCEQNLNHDAMYWYRQDPGQGLRLIYYSQIVNDFQKGDIAEGYSVSREKKESFPLTVTSAQKNPTAFYLCASSIGGDYGYTFGSGTRLTVV.

The chain is built from TRBV2 and TRBJ2-5; no clear D. The CDR3 spans 12 residues. Germline V gene lookup returns CDR1 SNHLY and CDR2 FYNNEI. V lost 6 bases, J lost 4 bases, and 9 bases lay in between. The CDR3, as DNA: TGTGCCAGCAGCCCAGCAGTAGAGACCCAGTACTTC. Protein sequence: CASSPAVETQYF.

The chain has TRBV18 and TRBJ1-1, with a tentative D call TRBD1 (6 bases). Germline lookup yields CDR1 KGHSH and CDR2 LQKENI. This CDR3 is built from 16 residues. The ends were cut back, 6 bases at V and 1 base at J, with 18 bases in the middle. The chain's CDR3 is CASSPGEGLGNTEAFF. CDR3 bases: TGTGCCAGCTCTCCAGGGGAAGGGTTAGGGAACACTGAAGCTTTCTTT.

The chain links TRBV4-3 to TRBJ2-5, with D perhaps TRBD1 (8 bases). The V end was cut by 2 bases, the J end by 5 bases, with 18 bases between. In germline, CDR1 is LGHNA, CDR2 YSLEER. The CDR3 runs to 16 residues. The CDR3 DNA follows: TGCGCCAGCAGCCAAAACATAGGACAGGGAGGGGAGACCCAGTACTTC. Encoded protein: CASSQNIGQGGETQYF.

This chain joins TRBV6-5 and TRBJ2-2; 9 nucleotides match TRBD1. Trimming removed 2 bases from V and 5 bases from J; junction bases left unmatched: 6. The CDR3 covers 16 residues. Looked up from germline, CDR1 is MNHEY and CDR2 is SVGAGI. The CDR3 is CASSYEGQGITGELFF. The CDR3 region has the DNA TGTGCCAGCAGTTACGAGGGACAGGGTATTACCGGGGAGCTGTTTTTT.

V is TRBV30 and J is TRBJ2-7; D could derive from TRBD1 or TRBD2 (6 bases each). The germline V gene encodes CDR1 GTSNPN and CDR2 SVGIG (reference sequence). This CDR3 comprises 16 residues. V gave up 4 bases and J gave up 6 bases, with 25 bases separating them. The CDR3 loop reads CAWTPDRTGGGREQYF. In nucleotides, the CDR3 is TGTGCCTGGACCCCTGACAGGACCGGGGGTGGGCGCGAGCAGTACTTC.

The V and J genes are TRBV4-3 and TRBJ2-1; TRBD2 aligns across 10 bases. CDR3 length: 15 amino acids. Germline CDR1 LGHNA, CDR2 YSLEER. J gave up 7 bases and V 4 bases, and 7 bases lay outside the gene matches. The CDR3 region has the DNA TGCGCCAGCAGCCGGAGCGGGGGGGCCGAAAATGAGCAGTTCTTC. Protein sequence: CASSRSGGAENEQFF.

This chain joins TRBV5-8 and TRBJ1-6, with 8 positions matching TRBD1. V shed 2 bases, J shed 5 bases, and the junction held 3 bases outside the gene matches. This CDR3 contains 15 residues. Per the germline V gene, CDR1 is SGHTS and CDR2 is YDEGEE. The CDR3 loop is CASSLLTGDNSPLHF. For the CDR3, the DNA is TGTGCCAGCAGCTTACTGACAGGGGATAATTCACCCCTCCACTTT.

The rearrangement uses TRBV11-2 and TRBJ1-5, with D possibly being TRBD1 (5 bases). Deletions cut 4 bases from V and 3 bases from J, with 13 bases between. CDR3 size: 15 residues. Germline CDR1 is SGHAT and CDR2 is FQNNGV. The CDR3 DNA sequence: TGTGCCAGCAGCTCAGGGTCCGGAGACAATCAGCCCCAGCATTTT. It codes for CASSSGSGDNQPQHF.

This sequence joins TRBV7-9 and TRBJ2-7; the match to TRBD2 covers 7 bases. CDR1 SEHNR and CDR2 FQNEAQ come from the germline V gene (reference sequence). The CDR3 loop spans 14 amino acids. V lost 2 bases and J lost 0; bases outside the gene matches: 1. CDR3 coding DNA: TGTGCCAGCAGCTTAAGCGGGGACTCCTACGAGCAGTACTTC. This codes for CASSLSGDSYEQYF.

The V and J genes are TRBV27 and TRBJ2-5; 7 bases are shared with TRBD2. Per germline, CDR1 MNHEY and CDR2 SMNVEV (reference sequence). The CDR3 is 13 amino acids. With 2 bases clipped from V and 5 bases from J, the junction kept 2 bases outside the gene matches. CDR3 sequence: CASSLMGGETQYF. The CDR3, as DNA: TGTGCCAGCAGTTTAATGGGAGGGGAGACCCAGTACTTC.

This clone showed up just once. CDR3 sequence reads: CASSSDPLNTGELFF. DNA for the CDR3: TGTGCCAGCAGCTCGGACCCGCTGAACACCGGGGAGCTGTTTTTT. The V call is TRBV5-5, the J call TRBJ2-2, with unresolved D. In germline, CDR1 is SGHKS, CDR2 YYEKEE (reference sequence). The CDR3 covers 15 residues. V was trimmed by 3 bases and J by 1 base, leaving 10 bases between them.

The rearrangement links TRBV7-2 to TRBJ2-5, with 12 bases aligning to TRBD1. Germline assignment: CDR1 SGHTA and CDR2 FQGNSA. J gave up 5 bases and V 5 bases, and 9 bases lay outside the gene matches. This CDR3 comprises 16 residues. This CDR3 reads CASSTWDRGPGETQYF. The CDR3 DNA reads TGTGCCAGCAGCACTTGGGACAGGGGGCCTGGTGAGACCCAGTACTTC.

The chain has TRBV6-5 and TRBJ2-5; D ambiguous. This CDR3 contains 12 residues. Trimming removed 8 bases from V and 2 bases from J, with 9 bases in between. Germline CDR1 reads MNHEY; CDR2 reads SVGAGI. The DNA for the CDR3 is TGTGCCAGCTACAGTCCACAAGAGACCCAGTACTTC. Encoded protein: CASYSPQETQYF.

This clone was seen a single time. This chain links TRBV18 with TRBJ2-2; D is unresolved. The CDR3 is 13 residues long. V lost 2 bases and J lost 7, with 8 bases in between. The germline gives CDR1 KGHSH, CDR2 LQKENI. CDR3 DNA: TGTGCCAGCTCACCAAGCGCAGGCGGGGAGCTGTTTTTT. This codes for CASSPSAGGELFF.